What follows are 8 T cell receptor beta chains derived from one specimen sequenced in a study of cytomegalovirus exposure and HLA in healthy donors. A multiplex PCR was run with 60 Vbeta primers and 13 Jbeta primers. Repertoires were generated with immunoSEQ multiplex PCR, while TCRdb's copy carries only in-frame clones and drops some. The profile shows 150,000 to 200,000 clones, approximately 80% of them singletons. Sequencing was performed on PBMCs. The receptors were sampled from a male donor in good health and CMV-seropositive.

This clone has more than one count but fewer than ten. Relative to the germline gene, one junction end is altered; a read error may explain this. The chain recombines TRBV7-9 with TRBJ2-5; a weak D match, TRBD1 (6 bases). This CDR3 is built from 15 residues. Germline V lookup: CDR1 SEHNR, CDR2 FQNEAQ (reference sequence). This chain's CDR3 is CSSSLAVGAQETQYF. The CDR3 DNA reads as TGTTCCAGCAGCCTGGCGGTGGGGGCCCAAGAGACCCAGTACTTC.

This clone was seen more than once but under ten times. This chain joins TRBV30 and TRBJ1-1; D is ambiguous. Germline lookup yields CDR1 GTSNPN and CDR2 SVGIG (reference sequence). CDR3 size: 11 residues. With 8 bases removed from V and 4 bases from J, the gap between germline ends came to 11 bases. As DNA, the CDR3 is TGTGCCGTAGGAAGAGGCACTGAAGCTTTCTTT. This codes for CAVGRGTEAFF.

With respect to this clone: Other DNA sequences from this sample encode an identical CDR3 as well. The chain uses TRBV6-5 and TRBJ1-1, with a weak D call TRBD1 (5 bases). The V gene's germline CDR1 is MNHEY and CDR2 SVGAGI. V lost 7 bases, J lost 8 bases, and 23 bases lay in between. The CDR3 is made up of 15 amino acids. The CDR3 spells CASTMDGGVNTEAFF. The CDR3 bases are TGTGCCAGCACCATGGATGGGGGGGTAAATACCGAAGCTTTCTTT.

This chain links TRBV7-2 with TRBJ1-2; 8 nucleotides agree with TRBD1. J gave up 8 bases and V 9 bases, and 17 bases lay outside the gene matches. This CDR3 has 15 residues. Germline CDR1 is SGHTA and CDR2 is FQGNSA. For the CDR3, the DNA is TGTGCCAGTCAACCACTCGACAGGGGTCATTGGGGCTACACCTTC. This gives the protein CASQPLDRGHWGYTF.

The genes are TRBV29-1 and TRBJ2-3; TRBD2 might be the D (6 bases). The germline CDR1 and CDR2 sequences are SQVTM and ANQGSEA. The CDR3 covers 12 residues. Trimming removed 7 bases from V and 1 base from J, with 9 bases in between. CDR3 in amino acids: CSGGDRTDTQYF. For the CDR3, the DNA is TGCAGCGGGGGGGACCGCACAGATACGCAGTATTTT.

This chain uses TRBV6-1 with TRBJ2-7, with D tentatively TRBD1 (5 bases). Trimming took off 3 bases at V and 3 bases at J, with 6 bases between the two ends. CDR3 size: 12 residues. Germline V gene data show CDR1 as MNHNS and CDR2 as SASEGT. For the CDR3, the DNA is TGTGCCAGCAGTGAGACAGACTACGAGCAGTACTTC. Translated, it gives CASSETDYEQYF.

V gene TRBV6-5 combines with J gene TRBJ1-5; TRBD1 aligns across 10 bases. The CDR3 extends over 16 amino acids. The J segment lost 2 bases and the V segment lost 4 bases, leaving 5 bases of the junction unmatched. The germline gives CDR1 MNHEY, CDR2 SVGAGI. CDR3 loop: CASSSTGTGGNQPQHF. The DNA for the CDR3 is TGTGCCAGCAGTTCCACCGGGACAGGGGGCAATCAGCCCCAGCATTTT.

The chain carries TRBV11-3 and TRBJ2-1; 12 bases align to TRBD2. The CDR3 spans 16 residues. V shed 5 bases and J 2 bases; nucleotides not matched to a gene: 4. Germline CDR1 SGHNT, CDR2 YENEEA. The CDR3, as DNA: TGTGCCAGCAGCAAAGCTAGCGGGAGGGCCTACAATGAGCAGTTCTTC. Translation gives CASSKASGRAYNEQFF.